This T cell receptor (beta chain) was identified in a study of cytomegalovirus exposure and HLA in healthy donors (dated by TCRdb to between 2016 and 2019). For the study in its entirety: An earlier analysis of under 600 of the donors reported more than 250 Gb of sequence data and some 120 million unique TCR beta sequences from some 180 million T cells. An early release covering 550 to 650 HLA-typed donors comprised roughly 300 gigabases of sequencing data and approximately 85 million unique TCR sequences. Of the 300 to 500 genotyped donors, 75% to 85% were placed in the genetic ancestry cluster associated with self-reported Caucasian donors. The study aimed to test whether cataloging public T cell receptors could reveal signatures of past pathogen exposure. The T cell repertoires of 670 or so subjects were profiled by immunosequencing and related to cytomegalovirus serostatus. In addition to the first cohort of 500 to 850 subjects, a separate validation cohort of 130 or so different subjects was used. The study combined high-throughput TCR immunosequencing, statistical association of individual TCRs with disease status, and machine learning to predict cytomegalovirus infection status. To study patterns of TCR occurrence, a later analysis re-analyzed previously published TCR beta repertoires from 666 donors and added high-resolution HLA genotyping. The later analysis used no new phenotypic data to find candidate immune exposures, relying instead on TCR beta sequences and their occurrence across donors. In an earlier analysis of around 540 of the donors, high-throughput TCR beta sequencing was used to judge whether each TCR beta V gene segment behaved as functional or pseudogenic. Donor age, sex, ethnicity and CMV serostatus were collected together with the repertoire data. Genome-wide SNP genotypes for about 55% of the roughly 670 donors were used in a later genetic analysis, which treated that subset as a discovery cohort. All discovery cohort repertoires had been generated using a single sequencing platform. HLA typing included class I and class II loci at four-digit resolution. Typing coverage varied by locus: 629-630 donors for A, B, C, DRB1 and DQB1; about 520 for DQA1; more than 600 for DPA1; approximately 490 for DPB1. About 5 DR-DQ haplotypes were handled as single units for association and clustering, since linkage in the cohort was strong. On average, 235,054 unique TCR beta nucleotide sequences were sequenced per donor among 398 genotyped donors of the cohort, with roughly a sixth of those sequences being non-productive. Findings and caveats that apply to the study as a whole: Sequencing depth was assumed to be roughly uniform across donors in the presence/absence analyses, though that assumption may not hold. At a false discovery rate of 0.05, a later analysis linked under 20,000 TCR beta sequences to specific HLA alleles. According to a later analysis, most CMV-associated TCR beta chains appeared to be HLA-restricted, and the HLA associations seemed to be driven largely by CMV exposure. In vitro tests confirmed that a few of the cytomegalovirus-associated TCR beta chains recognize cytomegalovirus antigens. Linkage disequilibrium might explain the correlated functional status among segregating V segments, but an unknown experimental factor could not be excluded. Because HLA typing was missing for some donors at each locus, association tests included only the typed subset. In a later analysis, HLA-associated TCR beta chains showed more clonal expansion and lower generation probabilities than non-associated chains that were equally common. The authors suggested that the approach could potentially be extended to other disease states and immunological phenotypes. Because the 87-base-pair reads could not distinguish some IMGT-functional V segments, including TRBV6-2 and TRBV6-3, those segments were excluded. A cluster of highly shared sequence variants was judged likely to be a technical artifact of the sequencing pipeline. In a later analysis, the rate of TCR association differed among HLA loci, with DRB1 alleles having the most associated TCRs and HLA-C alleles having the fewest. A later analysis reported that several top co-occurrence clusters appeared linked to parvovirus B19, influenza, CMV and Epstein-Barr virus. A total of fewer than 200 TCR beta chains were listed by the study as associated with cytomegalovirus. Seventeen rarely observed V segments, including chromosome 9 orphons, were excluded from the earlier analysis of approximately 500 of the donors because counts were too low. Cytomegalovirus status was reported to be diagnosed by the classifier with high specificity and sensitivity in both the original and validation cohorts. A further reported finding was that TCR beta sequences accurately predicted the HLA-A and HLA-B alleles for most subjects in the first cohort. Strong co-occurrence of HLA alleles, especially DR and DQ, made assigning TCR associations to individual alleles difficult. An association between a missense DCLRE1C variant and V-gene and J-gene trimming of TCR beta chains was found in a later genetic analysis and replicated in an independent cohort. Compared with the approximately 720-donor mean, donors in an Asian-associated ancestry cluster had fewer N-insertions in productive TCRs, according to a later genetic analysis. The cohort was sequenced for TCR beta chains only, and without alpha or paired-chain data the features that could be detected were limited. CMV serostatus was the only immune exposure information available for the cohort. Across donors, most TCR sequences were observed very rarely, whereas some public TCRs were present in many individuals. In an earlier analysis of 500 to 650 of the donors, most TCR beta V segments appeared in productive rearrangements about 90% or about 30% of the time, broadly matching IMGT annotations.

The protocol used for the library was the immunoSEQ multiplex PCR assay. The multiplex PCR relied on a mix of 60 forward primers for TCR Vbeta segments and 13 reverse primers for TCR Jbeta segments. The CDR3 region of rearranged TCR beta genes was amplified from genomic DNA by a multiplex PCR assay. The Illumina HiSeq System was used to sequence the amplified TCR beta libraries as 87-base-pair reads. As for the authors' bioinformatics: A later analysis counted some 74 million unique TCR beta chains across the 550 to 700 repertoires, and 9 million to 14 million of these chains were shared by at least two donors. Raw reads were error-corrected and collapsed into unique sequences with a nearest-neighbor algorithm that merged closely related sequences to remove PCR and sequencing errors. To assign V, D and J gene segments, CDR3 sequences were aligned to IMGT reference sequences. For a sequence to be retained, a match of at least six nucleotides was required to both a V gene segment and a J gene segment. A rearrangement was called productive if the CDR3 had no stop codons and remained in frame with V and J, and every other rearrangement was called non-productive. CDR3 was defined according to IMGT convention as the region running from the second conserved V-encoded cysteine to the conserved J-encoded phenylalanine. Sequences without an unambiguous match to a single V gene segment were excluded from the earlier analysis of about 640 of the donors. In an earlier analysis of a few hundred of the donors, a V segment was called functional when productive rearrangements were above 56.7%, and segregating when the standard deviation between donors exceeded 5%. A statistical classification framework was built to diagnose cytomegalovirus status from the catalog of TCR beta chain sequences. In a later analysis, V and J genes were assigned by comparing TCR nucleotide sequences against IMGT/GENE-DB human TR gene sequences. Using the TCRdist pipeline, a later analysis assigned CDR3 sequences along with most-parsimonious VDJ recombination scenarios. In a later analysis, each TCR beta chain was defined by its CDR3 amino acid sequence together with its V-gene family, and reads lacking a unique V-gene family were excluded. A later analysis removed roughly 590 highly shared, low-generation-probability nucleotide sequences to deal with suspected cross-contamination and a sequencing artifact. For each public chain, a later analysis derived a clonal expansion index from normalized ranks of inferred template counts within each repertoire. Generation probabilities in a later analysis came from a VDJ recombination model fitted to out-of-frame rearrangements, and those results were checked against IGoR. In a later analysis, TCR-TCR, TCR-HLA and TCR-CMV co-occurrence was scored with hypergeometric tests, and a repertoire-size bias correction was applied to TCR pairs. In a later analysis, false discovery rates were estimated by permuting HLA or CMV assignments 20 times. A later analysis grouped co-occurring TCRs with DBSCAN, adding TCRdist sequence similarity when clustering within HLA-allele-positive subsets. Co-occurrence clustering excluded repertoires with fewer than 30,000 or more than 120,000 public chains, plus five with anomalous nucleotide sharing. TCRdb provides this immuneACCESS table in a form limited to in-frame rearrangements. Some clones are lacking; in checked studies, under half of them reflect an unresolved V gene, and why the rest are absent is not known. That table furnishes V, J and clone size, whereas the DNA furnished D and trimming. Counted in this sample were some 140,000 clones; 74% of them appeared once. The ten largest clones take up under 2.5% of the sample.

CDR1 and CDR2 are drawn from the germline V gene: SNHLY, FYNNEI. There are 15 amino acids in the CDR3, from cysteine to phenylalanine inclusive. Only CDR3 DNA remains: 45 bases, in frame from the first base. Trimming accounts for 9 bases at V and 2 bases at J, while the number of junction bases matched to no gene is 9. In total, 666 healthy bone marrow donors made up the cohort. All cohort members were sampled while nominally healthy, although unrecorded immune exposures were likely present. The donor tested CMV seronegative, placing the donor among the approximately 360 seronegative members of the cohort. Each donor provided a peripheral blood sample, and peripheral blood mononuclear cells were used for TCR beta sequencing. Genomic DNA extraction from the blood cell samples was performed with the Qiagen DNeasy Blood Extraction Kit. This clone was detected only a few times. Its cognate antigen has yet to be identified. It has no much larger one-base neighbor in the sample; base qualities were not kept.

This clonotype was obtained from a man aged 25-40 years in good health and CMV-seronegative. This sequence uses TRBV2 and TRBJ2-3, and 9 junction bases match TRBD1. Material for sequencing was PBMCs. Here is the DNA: TGTGCCAGTCAGGGGGACAGGGTTTCCACAGATACGCAGTATTTT. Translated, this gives CASQGDRVSTDTQYF.